The next 20 T cell receptor beta chains were all read from a single sample in a study of molecular identifiers for immune sequencing clone quantification. In TCRdb, the PCR reads were re-called with MiXCR into one record per CDR3 protein. The sample yields 600,000 to 650,000 distinct CDR3 sequences, nearly 20% seen once. Sequencing input: naive CD8+ T cells from blood, with Jurkat cell RNA spiked in. The subset denotes: FACS-sorted CD8+CD4-CCR7+CD45RA+ naive T cells. All receptors derive from a human donor in good health. Some libraries in this study had Jurkat cell RNA spiked in.

V is TRBV5-6 and J is TRBJ2-2; D is possibly TRBD2 (6 bases). The CDR3 extends over 14 amino acids. The V gene's germline CDR1 is SGHDT and CDR2 YYEEEE. V was pared by 4 bases and J by 7 bases, with 14 bases between. CDR3 DNA: TGTGCCAGCAGCCTAATCTCGGAGGGCGGGGAGCTGTTTTTT. Protein product: CASSLISEGGELFF.

This clonotype came up many times. CDR3 region: CASAMRAPTVNSPLHF. Written as DNA, the CDR3 is TGTGCCAGCGCGATGAGAGCTCCTACAGTTAATTCACCCCTCCACTTT. The rearrangement joins TRBV27 to TRBJ1-6; no definite D call. The CDR3 contains 16 residues. Trimming removed 8 bases at V and 6 bases at J, with 20 bases between. CDR1 and CDR2 (germline): MNHEY, SMNVEV (reference sequence).

This clonotype was picked up many times. The chain recombines TRBV7-6 with TRBJ2-3, with TRBD1 matching 7 bases. This CDR3 spans 15 amino acids. After removal of 1 base from V and 3 bases from J, the junction contained 4 bases not matched to a gene. Looked up from germline, CDR1 is SGHVS and CDR2 is FNYEAQ. CDR3 residues: CASSLGRGWTDTQYF. The CDR3, as DNA: TGTGCCAGCAGCTTAGGCAGGGGGTGGACAGATACGCAGTATTTT. The entire variable domain, with the rest obtained from reference TRBV7-6 and TRBJ2-3, is as follows: GAGVSQSPRYKVTKRGQDVALRCDPISGHVSLYWYRQALGQGPEFLTYFNYEAQQDKSGLPNDRFSAERPEGSISTLTIQRTEQRDSAMYRCASSLGRGWTDTQYFGPGTRLTVL.

Notes on this clonotype: A much larger clonotype is one base distant, so this may be a read error. The chain uses TRBV13 and TRBJ1-2; TRBD1 matches 7 bases. CDR3 length: 16 residues. Looked up from germline, CDR1 is PRHDT and CDR2 is FYEKMQ (reference sequence). CDR3 in DNA: TGTGGCAGCAGCTTTTTTACCGGGACAGTTAACTATGGCTACACCTTC. Amino acid sequence: CGSSFFTGTVNYGYTF.

This clonotype was detected ten times or more. The genes are TRBV6-5 and TRBJ1-1, with TRBD1 matching over 7 bases. The germline gives CDR1 MNHEY, CDR2 SVGAGI. CDR3 length: 14 amino acids. V lost 2 bases and J lost 4; bases outside the gene matches: 4. Here the CDR3 DNA reads TGTGCCAGCAGTTACAAAGGGGGCGTCACTGAAGCTTTCTTT. This codes for CASSYKGGVTEAFF.

This chain uses TRBV4-1 with TRBJ2-2; 10 nucleotides match TRBD1. V shed 4 bases and J 0 bases; nucleotides not matched to a gene: 8. CDR1 is MGHRA, CDR2 YSYEKL, per germline. This CDR3 contains 18 residues. As DNA, the CDR3 is TGCGCCAGCAGCCTTCGGACCGGGACAGGGGCGAACACCGGGGAGCTGTTTTTT. Translating gives CASSLRTGTGANTGELFF.

Here the CDR3 reads CASIEGGQGVDTGELFF. The CDR3 region has the DNA TGTGCCAGTATCGAGGGGGGGCAGGGGGTGGACACCGGGGAGCTGTTTTTT. The rearrangement links TRBV19 to TRBJ2-2, with D possibly called TRBD1 or TRBD2 (7 bases each). The germline V gene has CDR1 LNHDA and CDR2 SQIVND (reference sequence). V lost 7 bases and J lost 3, with 21 bases in between. This CDR3 has 17 residues.

This clonotype occurred many times. The rearrangement uses TRBV20-1 and TRBJ2-7; TRBD2 matches at 10 bases. Trimming at V came to 6 bases and at J to 3 bases, leaving 20 bases not matched to a gene. CDR1 DFQATT and CDR2 SNEGSKA come from the germline V gene (reference sequence). CDR3 length equals 18 residues. The CDR3 is CSATQRALAGYEGYEQYF. DNA for the CDR3: TGCAGTGCCACCCAGAGGGCACTAGCGGGATACGAGGGCTACGAGCAGTACTTC.

The sample holds many counts of this clonotype. The chain joins TRBV7-3 to TRBJ2-7; D is possibly TRBD1 (7 bases). This CDR3 region has 14 residues. V was shortened by 3 bases and J by 5 bases, with 14 bases between the two germline ends. Germline CDR1 reads SGHTA; CDR2 reads FQGTGA. CDR3 coding DNA: TGTGCCAGCAGCTTCGGGACAGCGGGCGACGAGCAGTACTTC. As protein: CASSFGTAGDEQYF.

There are a few counts of this clonotype. The chain combines TRBV4-1 with TRBJ2-1; D is perhaps TRBD2 (5 bases). V lost 1 base and J lost 5, with 12 bases in between. The CDR3 runs to 15 residues. Germline loops: CDR1 MGHRA, CDR2 YSYEKL. The CDR3 loop is CASSQGAGFDNEQFF. The DNA for the CDR3 is TGCGCCAGCAGCCAAGGGGCGGGTTTCGACAATGAGCAGTTCTTC.

Turning to this clonotype: A read error may be the cause here, since a much bigger clone is one base away. This chain connects TRBV7-9 to TRBJ2-2, with D possibly TRBD2 on 5 matching bases. Looked up from germline, CDR1 is SEHNR and CDR2 is FQNEAQ (reference sequence). CDR3 length: 14 amino acids. For the CDR3, the DNA is TGTGCCAGCAGCTCGGTCACTAACACCGGGGAGCTGGTTTTT. Amino acids: CASSSVTNTGELVF.

This clonotype was observed at least ten times. The V gene is TRBV20-1, the J gene TRBJ2-1; no firm D call. The CDR3 loop spans 13 amino acids. CDR1 is DFQATT, CDR2 SNEGSKA, per germline (reference sequence). V dropped 5 bases and J dropped 9 bases, with 17 bases sitting between them. DNA of the CDR3: TGCAGTGCTTTTATGGGTATGGGTACTGAGCAGTTCTTC. Protein: CSAFMGMGTEQFF.

This clonotype was seen many times. The chain links TRBV27 to TRBJ1-2; D not resolved. V shed 0 bases and J shed 0 bases, with 2 bases lying between them. Germline V lookup: CDR1 MNHEY, CDR2 SMNVEV (reference sequence). The CDR3 contains 13 residues. As DNA, the CDR3 is TGTGCCAGCAGTTTATCCGCTAACTATGGCTACACCTTC. Residues: CASSLSANYGYTF.

This clonotype appeared a single time. One base away lies a much larger clone, so this may be a sequencing read error. The rearrangement links TRBV14 to TRBJ2-5; D is possibly TRBD2 (6 bases). This CDR3 contains 14 residues. Germline CDR1 and CDR2: SGHDN and FVKESK. CDR3 protein: CASSQDWGEEAQYF. The DNA of the CDR3 is TGTGCCAGCAGCCAAGATTGGGGGGAAGAGGCCCAGTACTTC.

In this sample, this clonotype turned up many times. The V gene is TRBV7-9, the J gene TRBJ2-3; D could derive from TRBD1 or TRBD2 (5 bases each). Germline CDR1 is SEHNR and CDR2 is FQNEAQ (reference sequence). The CDR3 has 14 residues. Deletions cut 1 base from V and 4 bases from J, with 9 bases between. CDR3 DNA sequence: TGTGCCAGCAGCTTAGTGCGAGGGGCAGATACGCAGTATTTT. Translating it yields CASSLVRGADTQYF.

The table lists this clonotype with a few counts. The chain carries TRBV28 and TRBJ2-2, with D hard to call. V was pared by 6 bases and J by 6 bases, with 11 bases between. The CDR3 contains 13 residues. Per germline, CDR1 MDHEN and CDR2 SYDVKM. DNA for the CDR3: TGTGCCAGCAGCCCCATCCGGCCCGGGGAGCTGTTTTTT. Residues: CASSPIRPGELFF.

This clonotype was seen ten or more times. This chain links TRBV6-2 or TRBV6-3 with TRBJ2-7; D might be TRBD2 (6 bases). Trimming removed 4 bases from V and 2 bases from J, with 9 bases in between. CDR1 MNHEY and CDR2 SVGEGT come from the germline V gene. The CDR3 has 13 amino acids. The CDR3 loop is CASSWGEPYEQYF. The CDR3 nucleotides read TGTGCCAGCAGTTGGGGGGAACCCTACGAGCAGTACTTC.

Regarding this clonotype: This sequence may be a read error, since a much larger clone differs from it by one base. The gene calls are TRBV4-1 and TRBJ2-5; 10 bases fit TRBD1. The CDR3 sequence is 16 residues long. Germline V lookup: CDR1 MGHRA, CDR2 YSYEKL. The chain's CDR3 is CASRPGQGFGQEAQYF. In nucleotides, the CDR3 is TGCGCCAGCAGGCCGGGACAGGGGTTTGGCCAAGAGGCCCAGTACTTC.

Ten or more counts support this clonotype. V usage is TRBV27 and J usage is TRBJ2-3, with 10 positions matching TRBD2. The CDR3 covers 17 residues. Germline V lookup: CDR1 MNHEY, CDR2 SMNVEV (reference sequence). The V and J ends lost 5 bases and 7 bases, in that order; junction bases with no gene match: 15. CDR3 sequence (DNA): TGTGCCAGCAGTCCCCCCTACCGTCTAGCGGGGGTGAATACGCAGTATTTT. This gives the protein CASSPPYRLAGVNTQYF.

About this clonotype: At one end the junction does not follow the germline gene, possibly because of a read error. V is TRBV4-1 and J is TRBJ2-7; the D is unclear. Germline CDR1 is MGHRA and CDR2 is YSYEKL. The CDR3 is 11 residues long. The CDR3, as DNA: TGCGCCAGCAGCCAAGCTGGCGAGCAGCACTTC. The encoded protein is CASSQAGEQHF.